These 31 T cell receptor beta chains were all obtained from the same sample, sequenced in a study of blood T cell repertoires in COVID-19. The method was immunoSEQ multiplex PCR; TCRdb's version includes in-frame clones alone and lacks a portion of them. Of roughly 59,000 clones in the sample, over 75% were seen once. The specimen was peripheral blood. These receptors originate from a woman at least 80 years old with acute or convalescent COVID-19.

In its sample, this clone was seen a few times. The rearrangement uses TRBV4-2 and TRBJ1-1, with 11 nucleotides matching TRBD1. The CDR3 contains 19 residues. Trimming removed 2 bases from V and 2 bases from J; junction bases left unmatched: 13. Per the germline V gene, CDR1 is LGHNA and CDR2 is YNFKEQ. The CDR3 region has the DNA TGTGCCAGCAGCCAACCCCTGGGACAGGGGGTTTCACGAAACACTGAAGCTTTCTTT. Translation gives CASSQPLGQGVSRNTEAFF.

The V call is TRBV7-8, the J call TRBJ1-2; TRBD1 matches 7 bases. Germline V gene data show CDR1 as SGHVS and CDR2 as FQNEAQ. J gave up 4 bases and V 6 bases, and 5 bases lay outside the gene matches. The CDR3 contains 13 residues. CDR3 bases: TGTGCCAGCAGTCTAGGGGGCACCTATGGCTACACCTTC. Its protein product is CASSLGGTYGYTF.

This chain joins TRBV4-3 and TRBJ2-2, with 11 bases lining up with TRBD1. From germline, CDR1 is LGHNA and CDR2 YSLEER. J was trimmed by 6 bases and V by 3 bases; bases with no gene match: 6. The CDR3 has 16 residues. For the CDR3, the DNA is TGCGCCAGCAGCCACTTAGGGGGACAGGGGGCCGGGGAGCTGTTTTTT. It is translated as CASSHLGGQGAGELFF.

The chain recombines TRBV6-6 with TRBJ1-1, with unresolved D. The CDR3 covers 14 residues. Trimming removed 3 bases at V and 3 bases at J, with 11 bases between. CDR1 and CDR2 from the germline V gene are MNHNY and SVGAGI (reference sequence). This CDR3 reads CASSYRGTYTEAFF. CDR3 DNA: TGTGCCAGCAGTTATCGCGGAACCTACACTGAAGCTTTCTTT.

The chain joins TRBV30 to TRBJ2-5, with 12 bases aligning to TRBD2. From germline, CDR1 is GTSNPN and CDR2 SVGIG (reference sequence). V was clipped by 2 bases and J by 0 bases; unmatched bases: 1. The CDR3 has 15 amino acids. The CDR3 is CAWSWTSGNQETQYF. The CDR3 DNA sequence: TGTGCCTGGAGTTGGACTAGCGGGAACCAAGAGACCCAGTACTTC.

The rearrangement joins TRBV9 to TRBJ1-2, with no clear D. Germline assignment: CDR1 SGDLS and CDR2 YYNGEE. Trimming pared 4 bases from V and 0 bases from J, leaving 13 bases between. This CDR3 region has 15 residues. CDR3 nucleotide sequence: TGTGCCAGCAGCCTGGAGGACGGAACTAACTATGGCTACACCTTC. Translating gives CASSLEDGTNYGYTF.

Turning to this clone: Germline is not matched at one junction end, which may reflect a read error. The CDR3 DNA follows: TGTGCTAGCAGTCCCTCGGTGAACACTGAAGCTTTCTTT. As protein: CASSPSVNTEAFF. V is TRBV7-7 and J is TRBJ1-1, with D unresolved. This CDR3 has 13 residues. From germline, CDR1 is SSHAT and CDR2 FNYEAQ (reference sequence).

The chain recombines TRBV7-2 with TRBJ2-1, with 7 bases matching TRBD2. The trim removed 4 bases at V and 7 bases at J, leaving 10 bases unmatched. CDR3 length: 15 residues. The V gene's germline CDR1 is SGHTA and CDR2 FQGNSA. The CDR3 coding sequence is TGTGCCAGCAGCTCAGCGGGACTGGGGGGGAATGAGCAGTTCTTC. Amino acid sequence: CASSSAGLGGNEQFF.

The chain has TRBV18 and TRBJ1-3, with TRBD1 as a possible D gene (6 bases). Germline CDR1 and CDR2: KGHSH and LQKENI. Trimming stripped 1 base from V and 3 bases from J, with 13 bases between. CDR3 size: 16 residues. This CDR3 is CASSPRQGLGGNTIYF. The CDR3 DNA reads as TGTGCCAGCTCACCACGCCAGGGGCTAGGTGGAAACACCATATATTTT.

The chain joins TRBV11-3 to TRBJ1-1; 8 positions agree with TRBD1. V gave up 3 bases and J gave up 11 bases; unmatched junction bases: 5. This CDR3 is 12 amino acids long. Germline values: CDR1 SGHNT, CDR2 YENEEA. CDR3 protein: CASSFGQGDAFF. The CDR3 coding sequence is TGTGCCAGCAGCTTTGGACAGGGCGACGCTTTCTTT.

V is TRBV6-1 and J is TRBJ2-3; 8 bases match TRBD2. CDR1 is MNHNS and CDR2 is SASEGT in the germline V gene. The CDR3 sequence is 17 residues long. The trim removed 2 bases at V and 6 bases at J, leaving 13 bases unmatched. The CDR3 nucleotides read TGTGCCAGCAGTGAATACCCCGGGACTAGTCCCACGGATACGCAGTATTTT. Encoded protein: CASSEYPGTSPTDTQYF.

The J gene is TRBJ2-5, the V gene TRBV11-2, with TRBD2 identical over 10 bases. J was trimmed by 4 bases and V by 6 bases; bases with no gene match: 8. Germline loops: CDR1 SGHAT, CDR2 FQNNGV. The CDR3 length is 15 residues. CDR3 sequence: CASRSLAGVGETQYF. The DNA of the CDR3 is TGTGCCAGCAGGTCGCTAGCGGGAGTAGGAGAGACCCAGTACTTC.

The rearrangement joins TRBV18 to TRBJ1-1; no clear D gene. Germline assignment: CDR1 KGHSH and CDR2 LQKENI. The length of the CDR3 is 13 residues. V gave up 6 bases and J gave up 1 base, with 9 bases separating them. CDR3 nucleotide sequence: TGTGCCAGCTCCGCGGGGAGGAACACTGAAGCTTTCTTT. The encoded protein is CASSAGRNTEAFF.

This chain links TRBV11-1 with TRBJ2-5; 7 nucleotides match TRBD2. Germline CDR1 and CDR2: SGHAT and FQDESV (reference sequence). V shed 8 bases and J 4 bases; nucleotides not matched to a gene: 10. The CDR3 has 14 amino acids. In nucleotides, the CDR3 is TGTGCCAGCTCCCCCAGTAGGGAGGGAGAGACCCAGTACTTC. Translated, it gives CASSPSREGETQYF. Using reference TRBV11-1 and TRBJ2-5 for the parts outside the CDR3, the full variable domain is EAEVAQSPRYKITEKSQAVAFWCDPISGHATLYWYRQILGQGPELLVQFQDESVVDDSQLPKDRFSAERLKGVDSTLKIQPAELGDSAMYLCASSPSREGETQYFGPGTRLLVL.

The chain has TRBV7-9 and TRBJ2-1; tentatively, D is TRBD1 (5 bases). This CDR3 is 14 amino acids long. Germline assignment: CDR1 SEHNR and CDR2 FQNEAQ (reference sequence). Trimming removed 8 bases from V and 5 bases from J, with 16 bases in between. This chain's CDR3 is CASGRTRTDNEQFF. The CDR3 region has the DNA TGTGCCAGCGGACGGACACGGACCGACAATGAGCAGTTCTTC.

V gene TRBV6-6 combines with J gene TRBJ1-5, with D perhaps TRBD1 (5 bases). V lost 5 bases and J lost 1, with 24 bases in between. Germline values: CDR1 MNHNY, CDR2 SVGAGI (reference sequence). The CDR3 contains 19 residues. In nucleotides, the CDR3 is TGTGCCAGCAGTCCTCTGGCCCCGACATACGGGGGGAGCAATCAGCCCCAGCATTTT. This encodes CASSPLAPTYGGSNQPQHF.

The chain is built from TRBV7-2 and TRBJ2-5, with 8 positions matching TRBD2. The CDR3 covers 14 residues. V shed 3 bases, J shed 8 bases, and the junction held 8 bases outside the gene matches. Germline CDR1 and CDR2: SGHTA and FQGNSA. The CDR3 here is CASSLESGRSTQYF. In nucleotides, the CDR3 is TGTGCCAGCAGCTTGGAAAGCGGGAGAAGTACCCAGTACTTC.

The sample holds one count of this clone. The chain is built from TRBV6-5 and TRBJ2-1; 7 bases map to TRBD1. Per the germline V gene, CDR1 is MNHEY and CDR2 is SVGAGI. V shed 4 bases, J shed 6 bases, and the junction held 9 bases outside the gene matches. The CDR3 runs 15 residues. Here the CDR3 reads CASSSTIYRGNEQFF. In nucleotides, the CDR3 is TGTGCCAGCAGTTCGACTATTTACAGGGGCAATGAGCAGTTCTTC.

This chain joins TRBV2 and TRBJ2-7; 8 bases agree with TRBD1. CDR1 and CDR2 (germline): SNHLY, FYNNEI. The V and J ends lost 3 bases and 2 bases, in that order; junction bases with no gene match: 0. This CDR3 comprises 13 residues. The CDR3 nucleotides read TGTGCCAGCAGTGACAGGGGGCCCTACGAGCAGTACTTC. Its translation is CASSDRGPYEQYF.

This chain's CDR3 is CSVQRTSGTYNEQFF. The CDR3 coding sequence is TGCAGCGTTCAACGGACTAGCGGGACCTACAATGAGCAGTTCTTC. V usage is TRBV29-1 and J usage is TRBJ2-1; TRBD2 aligns across 12 bases. CDR1 SQVTM and CDR2 ANQGSEA come from the germline V gene. With 5 bases clipped from V and 2 bases from J, the junction kept 4 bases outside the gene matches. This CDR3 is built from 15 residues.

The CDR3 nucleotides are TGTGCCAGCAGCTTAGGTGGAGTTGGAAACACCATATATTTT. Translating gives CASSLGGVGNTIYF. The chain is built from TRBV7-2 and TRBJ1-3; D is uncertain. Germline lookup yields CDR1 SGHTA and CDR2 FQGNSA. The CDR3 runs 14 residues. V was clipped by 1 base and J by 3 bases, with 7 bases between them.

The genes are TRBV6-2 or TRBV6-3 and TRBJ1-6, with 9 bases matching TRBD1. Germline CDR1 is MNHEY and CDR2 is SVGEGT. With 0 bases clipped from V and 9 bases from J, the junction kept 9 bases outside the gene matches. The CDR3 length is 17 residues. CDR3 loop: CASSYSRHRGLTSPLHF. The CDR3, as DNA: TGTGCCAGCAGTTACTCGAGACACAGGGGGCTAACTTCACCCCTCCACTTT.

V gene TRBV11-2 combines with J gene TRBJ2-7; maybe TRBD2 (6 bases). CDR1 SGHAT and CDR2 FQNNGV come from the germline V gene. Between the trimmed V and J ends, which lost 5 bases and 4 bases, there was a span of 12 bases. This CDR3 has 13 residues. The CDR3 DNA is TGTGCCAGCAGCCAAATGGGGGGATACGAGCAGTACTTC. Protein: CASSQMGGYEQYF.

This clone was seen only a few times. The chain uses TRBV30 and TRBJ1-2; 10 bases agree with TRBD1. Trimming cost V 5 bases and J 5 bases; bases outside gene matches: 5. Germline CDR1 is GTSNPN and CDR2 is SVGIG (reference sequence). This CDR3 spans 13 amino acids. The DNA for the CDR3 is TGTGCCTGGGAGACAGGGGGCGGTTATGGCTACACCTTC. Translated, it gives CAWETGGGYGYTF.

Regarding this clone: Other DNA sequences within the sample encode an identical CDR3. V and J are TRBV4-3 and TRBJ1-5; D gene uncertain. This CDR3 spans 13 amino acids. Germline V gene data show CDR1 as LGHNA and CDR2 as YSLEER. Trimming cost V 4 bases and J 4 bases, with 8 bases left between them. As DNA, the CDR3 is TGCGCCAGCAGCCCAGGCAGAAATCAGCCCCAGCATTTT. Its protein is CASSPGRNQPQHF.

The chain uses TRBV7-3 and TRBJ2-5; 13 bases line up with TRBD2. The CDR3 runs to 17 residues. Germline V gene data show CDR1 as SGHTA and CDR2 as FQGTGA. V trimming: 4 bases; J trimming: 3 bases; junction bases outside the gene matches: 8. This CDR3 reads CASSSTRTSGREETQYF. In nucleotides, the CDR3 is TGTGCCAGCAGCTCCACCCGAACTAGCGGGAGGGAAGAGACCCAGTACTTC.

The chain couples TRBV3-1 (or the pseudogene TRBV3-2) to TRBJ2-5; D gene uncertain. Germline-derived CDR1 and CDR2 are LGHDT and YNNKEL (reference sequence). This CDR3 comprises 14 residues. With 4 bases removed from V and 7 bases from J, the gap between germline ends came to 16 bases. The CDR3: CASSPRRGPGTQYF. In DNA, the CDR3 is TGTGCCAGCAGCCCCCGAAGAGGCCCGGGGACCCAGTACTTC.

This sequence joins TRBV20-1 and TRBJ2-4, with a tentative D call TRBD1 (5 bases). The germline V gene has CDR1 DFQATT and CDR2 SNEGSKA (reference sequence). V was cut by 7 bases and J by 8 bases, with 12 bases left in between. The CDR3 loop spans 11 amino acids. CDR3 coding DNA: TGCAGTGGAGAGCAGGGTTACATTCAGTACTTC. It is translated as CSGEQGYIQYF.

The chain has TRBV28 and TRBJ1-2; no clear D. The CDR3 is 12 amino acids. Germline V gene sequence: CDR1 MDHEN, CDR2 SYDVKM. With 4 bases removed from V and 5 bases from J, the gap between germline ends came to 8 bases. The CDR3 sequence: CASSSRTYGYTF. DNA of the CDR3: TGTGCCAGCAGTTCCCGGACTTATGGCTACACCTTC.

The chain is built from TRBV16 and TRBJ1-6; unclear D gene. The V end lost 7 bases, the J end lost 9 bases, and 7 bases lay between the germline ends. The CDR3 length is 11 residues. Germline loops: CDR1 KGHSY, CDR2 FQNENV. The CDR3 DNA follows: TGTGCCAGCACCGACTCTTCACCCCTCCACTTT. Protein product: CASTDSSPLHF.

This rearrangement joins TRBV25-1 to TRBJ2-2; 7 bases agree with TRBD1. This CDR3 is built from 18 residues. J lost 3 bases, V lost 3 bases, and 13 bases had no gene match. Looked up from germline, CDR1 is MGHDK and CDR2 is SYGVNS. The CDR3 protein is CASSDPFTGQVDTGELFF. In nucleotides, the CDR3 is TGTGCCAGCAGTGATCCCTTTACTGGACAGGTGGACACCGGGGAGCTGTTTTTT.